This TCR beta chain appears in the sequencing data of a study of T cells in Graves' hyperthyroidism and ophthalmopathy. Authors of the study amplified TCR beta CDR3 regions from RNA transcripts. When the TCR CDR3 underwent first-round RT-PCR, the HTBI primer set was used. In TCRdb, the multiplex PCR reads were re-called with MiXCR into one record per CDR3 protein. The repertoire has about 760,000 distinct CDR3 sequences, about 35% of them found once; the top ten carry around 32%. Stable hyperthyroidism: no ophthalmopathy progression over 18 months of follow-up. Diagnoses used clinical symptoms, serum thyroxine and TRAb, thyroid ultrasound and orbital computed tomography. The CDR3 spans 15 residues. The V gene's germline CDR1 is SNHLY and CDR2 FYNNEI. Comment on this clonotype: A single base separates this from a much larger clone, so it may be a read error.

This sequence was found in a woman aged 40 to 55 with Graves' hyperthyroidism. Sequenced input: blood. The chain joins TRBV2 to TRBJ1-4; TRBD1 agrees at 7 bases. In DNA, the CDR3 is TGTGCCGGCAGATCGGGGGACAGCTCTAATGAAAAACTGTTTTTT. Translated, it gives CAGRSGDSSNEKLFF.